Presented here are 25 T cell receptor beta chains from one specimen sequenced in a study of blood T cell repertoires in COVID-19. TCRdb's table, derived via immunoSEQ multiplex PCR, lists solely in-frame clones and lacks some. The sample includes tens of thousands of clones, roughly nine tenths of them seen just once. The sequencing input was peripheral blood. The receptors were gathered from a woman aged 70-85 years with active COVID-19.

V usage is TRBV6-1 and J usage is TRBJ2-7; weak D call: TRBD2 (5 bases). This CDR3 is 14 amino acids long. Trimming removed 2 bases from V and 0 bases from J, with 8 bases in between. Per germline, CDR1 MNHNS and CDR2 SASEGT. The CDR3 DNA is TGTGCCAGCAGTGAATATGGGAGCTCCTACGAGCAGTACTTC. It encodes CASSEYGSSYEQYF.

The CDR3 sequence: CASSPSRRERLTQYF. CDR3 DNA: TGTGCCAGCAGCCCTAGTCGGCGGGAGCGTCTTACGCAGTATTTT. The chain uses TRBV9 and TRBJ2-3; 7 bases agree with TRBD2. The trim removed 4 bases at V and 8 bases at J, leaving 13 bases unmatched. Germline V gene lookup returns CDR1 SGDLS and CDR2 YYNGEE. There are 15 residues in the CDR3. Based on the CDR3 plus reference TRBV9 and TRBJ2-3, the full variable domain is DSGVTQTPKHLITATGQRVTLRCSPRSGDLSVYWYQQSLDQGLQFLIQYYNGEERAKGNILERFSAQQFPDLHSELNLSSLELGDSALYFCASSPSRRERLTQYFGPGTRLTVL.

The chain uses TRBV27 and TRBJ2-3; 8 bases are shared with TRBD1. Germline CDR1 MNHEY, CDR2 SMNVEV (reference sequence). The CDR3 sequence is 18 residues long. The V segment lost 0 bases and the J segment 0 bases; nucleotides outside the gene matches: 8. The CDR3 sequence is CASSLSWVWDRSTDTQYF. In DNA form, the CDR3 reads TGTGCCAGCAGTTTATCGTGGGTTTGGGACAGGAGCACAGATACGCAGTATTTT.

V is TRBV20-1 and J is TRBJ2-7, with D tentatively TRBD2 (6 bases). The CDR3 has 12 residues. CDR1 and CDR2 from the germline V gene are DFQATT and SNEGSKA (reference sequence). With 3 bases removed from V and 3 bases from J, the gap between germline ends came to 9 bases. The CDR3: CSASIGSYEQYF. The DNA of the CDR3 is TGCAGTGCTAGTATCGGGAGCTACGAGCAGTACTTC.

The chain has TRBV18 and TRBJ1-5; 8 nucleotides line up with TRBD1. This CDR3 is 14 amino acids long. Germline CDR1 and CDR2: KGHSH and LQKENI. J gave up 5 bases and V 4 bases, and 4 bases lay outside the gene matches. DNA of the CDR3: TGTGCCAGCTCACACAGGGGGTCGGATCAGCCCCAGCATTTT. This gives the protein CASSHRGSDQPQHF.

The genes are TRBV3-1 (or the pseudogene TRBV3-2) and TRBJ2-3, with TRBD2 as a possible D gene (7 bases). The CDR3 is 17 residues long. Trimming shortened V by 4 bases and J by 4 bases, and 21 bases separated the two germline ends. The germline V gene encodes CDR1 LGHDT and CDR2 YNNKEL (reference sequence). For the CDR3, the DNA is TGTGCCAGCAGCCTAAGAGGCCGGGGGGCCGTGGCAGATACGCAGTATTTT. This encodes CASSLRGRGAVADTQYF.

This clone showed up just a few times. This chain uses TRBV28 with TRBJ1-1; TRBD1 might be the D (6 bases). The CDR3 extends over 13 amino acids. V was clipped by 8 bases and J by 3 bases, with 13 bases between them. In germline, CDR1 is MDHEN, CDR2 SYDVKM. In DNA form, the CDR3 reads TGTGCCAGCTTACAGGGTAGGCACACTGAAGCTTTCTTT. Translating it yields CASLQGRHTEAFF.

The chain combines TRBV7-9 with TRBJ2-1; 9 positions match TRBD2. The CDR3 has 16 residues. J lost 8 bases, V lost 5 bases, and 13 bases had no gene match. Germline assignment: CDR1 SEHNR and CDR2 FQNEAQ (reference sequence). The CDR3 DNA reads as TGTGCCAGCAGCCCATTTGGTTTAGCGGGAGCAGATGAGCAGTTCTTC. Protein product: CASSPFGLAGADEQFF.

The table lists this clone with a count of one. Within the sample, other DNA sequences also encode this same CDR3. The chain combines TRBV7-3 with TRBJ2-5, with 7 bases identical to TRBD2. CDR1 SGHTA and CDR2 FQGTGA come from the germline V gene. This CDR3 spans 14 amino acids. With 5 bases clipped from V and 2 bases from J, the junction kept 5 bases outside the gene matches. The CDR3 region has the DNA TGTGCCAGCAGCCTACAGCGGGAACAAGAGACCCAGTACTTC. This codes for CASSLQREQETQYF.

The rearrangement joins TRBV28 to TRBJ1-2; D ambiguous. This CDR3 region has 15 residues. The V and J ends lost 3 bases and 4 bases respectively, with 15 bases between them. Germline lookup yields CDR1 MDHEN and CDR2 SYDVKM. DNA of the CDR3: TGTGCCAGCAGTTTCTGGAGCCGGAACTCCTATGGCTACACCTTC. This gives the protein CASSFWSRNSYGYTF.

This clone was seen more than once but under ten times. This chain connects TRBV5-1 to TRBJ1-3; perhaps TRBD1 as D (5 bases). Between the trimmed V and J ends, which lost 3 bases and 1 base, there was a span of 17 bases. Per germline, CDR1 SGHRS and CDR2 YFSETQ. This CDR3 has 17 residues. The CDR3 spells CASSSGAPGASGNTIYF. CDR3 nucleotides: TGCGCCAGCAGCTCGGGAGCACCCGGGGCGTCTGGAAACACCATATATTTT. The variable domain in full, completed from reference TRBV5-1 and TRBJ1-3, reads KAGVTQTPRYLIKTRGQQVTLSCSPISGHRSVSWYQQTPGQGLQFLFEYFSETQRNKGNFPGRFSGRQFSNSRSEMNVSTLELGDSALYLCASSSGAPGASGNTIYFGEGSWLTVV.

The rearrangement joins TRBV28 to TRBJ2-1, with D perhaps matching TRBD2 (6 bases). Germline CDR1 is MDHEN and CDR2 is SYDVKM. The CDR3 runs 13 residues. V was clipped by 8 bases and J by 7 bases, with 15 bases between them. In DNA form, the CDR3 reads TGTGCCAGCGAACTAGCCCGAGAGAATGAGCAGTTCTTC. Its translation is CASELARENEQFF.

The chain links TRBV20-1 to TRBJ2-7; D gene uncertain. This CDR3 has 10 amino acids. V lost 3 bases, J lost 10 bases, and 10 bases lay in between. Germline V CDR1 and CDR2: DFQATT, SNEGSKA (reference sequence). The CDR3 DNA reads as TGCAGTGCTAGCAATAAGCTTCAGTACTTC. Amino acids: CSASNKLQYF.

This chain uses TRBV19 with TRBJ2-7, with TRBD1 matching 9 bases. Germline lookup yields CDR1 LNHDA and CDR2 SQIVND (reference sequence). Germline trimming cut 7 bases from V and 6 bases from J; bases unmatched to any gene: 7. The CDR3 covers 13 residues. The DNA for the CDR3 is TGTGCCAGTACCCCGGGACAGGGTTCCGAGCAGTACTTC. Translating gives CASTPGQGSEQYF.

Only one count was recorded for this clone. The chain uses TRBV28 and TRBJ2-5; D may be TRBD1 (6 bases). The V and J ends lost 4 bases and 5 bases respectively, with 17 bases between them. This CDR3 contains 15 residues. Germline CDR1 is MDHEN and CDR2 is SYDVKM. CDR3: CASSSTARGSETQYF. Here the CDR3 DNA reads TGTGCCAGCAGTTCGACGGCCAGGGGTTCGGAGACCCAGTACTTC. Full variable domain (remainder filled in from reference TRBV28 and TRBJ2-5): DVKVTQSSRYLVKRTGEKVFLECVQDMDHENMFWYRQDPGLGLRLIYFSYDVKMKEKGDIPEGYSVSREKKERFSLILESASTNQTSMYLCASSSTARGSETQYFGPGTRLLVL.

V gene TRBV2 combines with J gene TRBJ1-2; 8 bases map to TRBD1. After removal of 6 bases from V and 4 bases from J, the junction contained 4 bases not matched to a gene. Germline V gives CDR1 SNHLY, CDR2 FYNNEI. The length of the CDR3 is 13 residues. The CDR3 nucleotides read TGTGCCAGCAGGATAGACAGGGGCTATGGCTACACCTTC. This codes for CASRIDRGYGYTF.

This rearrangement joins TRBV3-1 (or the pseudogene TRBV3-2) to TRBJ2-1; D is possibly TRBD2 (5 bases). Per germline, CDR1 LGHDT and CDR2 YNNKEL (reference sequence). CDR3 length: 14 residues. V shed 0 bases and J shed 10 bases, with 13 bases lying between them. For the CDR3, the DNA is TGTGCCAGCAGCCAAGATTACTTCCCGGGGGAGCAGTTCTTC. It encodes CASSQDYFPGEQFF.

The chain combines TRBV9 with TRBJ2-3; TRBD1 matches 7 bases. V was clipped by 0 bases and J by 3 bases; unmatched bases: 13. The CDR3 has 18 amino acids. Germline V gene lookup returns CDR1 SGDLS and CDR2 YYNGEE. In DNA form, the CDR3 reads TGTGCCAGCAGCGTAGCTTCAAGTGACAGGGCGAGGACAGATACGCAGTATTTT. Translation: CASSVASSDRARTDTQYF. The full variable domain, completed using reference TRBV9 and TRBJ2-3, is DSGVTQTPKHLITATGQRVTLRCSPRSGDLSVYWYQQSLDQGLQFLIQYYNGEERAKGNILERFSAQQFPDLHSELNLSSLELGDSALYFCASSVASSDRARTDTQYFGPGTRLTVL.

This clone has just a few counts. The chain joins TRBV10-1 to TRBJ2-7, with 7 bases matching TRBD2. CDR1 and CDR2 (germline): WNHNN, SYGVQD (reference sequence). The CDR3 covers 13 residues. With 2 bases clipped from V and 5 bases from J, the junction kept 3 bases outside the gene matches. CDR3 residues: CASSERGVHEQYF. The DNA of the CDR3 is TGCGCCAGCAGTGAGCGGGGGGTCCACGAGCAGTACTTC.

CDR3 nucleotides: TGTGCCAGCAGTTACAATCAGGGGTCGTATGAGACCCAGTACTTC. Its protein is CASSYNQGSYETQYF. The chain combines TRBV6-5 with TRBJ2-5; tentatively, D is TRBD1 (6 bases). The CDR3 totals 15 residues. Trimming cost V 2 bases and J 5 bases, with 15 bases left between them. Looked up from germline, CDR1 is MNHEY and CDR2 is SVGAGI.

This chain joins TRBV5-1 and TRBJ2-5; 7 bases fit TRBD1. The CDR3 has 13 residues. CDR1 and CDR2 (germline): SGHRS, YFSETQ. The V and J ends lost 0 bases and 4 bases, in that order; junction bases with no gene match: 0. In nucleotides, the CDR3 is TGCGCCAGCAGCTTGGGACAGGGAGAGACCCAGTACTTC. It encodes CASSLGQGETQYF.

V gene TRBV7-3 combines with J gene TRBJ1-2, with 7 bases matching TRBD1. This CDR3 is 12 amino acids long. Trimming cost V 5 bases and J 7 bases; bases outside gene matches: 4. Germline loops: CDR1 SGHTA, CDR2 FQGTGA. The CDR3 DNA is TGTGCCAGCAGCCCCCGGACAGGTGGCTACACCTTC. Residues: CASSPRTGGYTF.

A single count supports this clone. J is TRBJ2-3 and V is TRBV19; perhaps TRBD2 as D (6 bases). There are 16 residues in the CDR3. V was pared by 10 bases and J by 0 bases, with 20 bases between. CDR1 LNHDA and CDR2 SQIVND come from the germline V gene (reference sequence). Here the CDR3 DNA reads TGTGCCACCACCCCCGGGCTAGCGCTCAGCACAGATACGCAGTATTTT. Amino acids: CATTPGLALSTDTQYF.

The chain carries TRBV5-1 and TRBJ2-7, with 8 bases fitting TRBD1. CDR3 length: 14 residues. The V and J ends lost 5 bases and 4 bases, in that order; junction bases with no gene match: 8. The germline gives CDR1 SGHRS, CDR2 YFSETQ. In nucleotides, the CDR3 is TGCGCCAGCAGTTACGGGACAGGAGGGTACGAGCAGTACTTC. Amino acids: CASSYGTGGYEQYF.

The gene calls are TRBV3-1 (or the pseudogene TRBV3-2) and TRBJ1-6; 7 bases align to TRBD1. This CDR3 has 14 amino acids. Germline values: CDR1 LGHDT, CDR2 YNNKEL (reference sequence). Unmatched junction bases numbered 0, after V lost 1 base and J lost 6 bases. CDR3 amino acids: CASSQGDSNSPLHF. In DNA form, the CDR3 reads TGTGCCAGCAGCCAAGGGGACAGTAATTCACCCCTCCACTTT.